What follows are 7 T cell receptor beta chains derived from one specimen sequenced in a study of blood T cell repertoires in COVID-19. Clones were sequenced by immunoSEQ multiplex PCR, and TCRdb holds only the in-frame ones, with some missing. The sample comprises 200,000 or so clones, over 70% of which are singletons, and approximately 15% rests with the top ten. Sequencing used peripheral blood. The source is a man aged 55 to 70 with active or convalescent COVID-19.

CDR3 sequence: CASSALTEPSPLHF. The CDR3 DNA sequence: TGTGCCAGTAGTGCTCTGACAGAGCCCTCACCCCTCCACTTT. The chain joins TRBV19 to TRBJ1-6; a weak D match, TRBD1 (5 bases). CDR1 is LNHDA and CDR2 is SQIVND in the germline V gene (reference sequence). The ends were cut back, 5 bases at V and 10 bases at J, with 15 bases in the middle. The CDR3 loop spans 14 amino acids.

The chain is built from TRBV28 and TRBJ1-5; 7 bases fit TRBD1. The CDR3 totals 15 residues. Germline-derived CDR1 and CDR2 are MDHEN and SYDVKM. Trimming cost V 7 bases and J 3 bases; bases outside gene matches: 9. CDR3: CASKEQGPYNQPQHF. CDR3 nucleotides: TGTGCCAGCAAAGAACAGGGGCCCTACAATCAGCCCCAGCATTTT. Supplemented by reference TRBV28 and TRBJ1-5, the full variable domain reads DVKVTQSSRYLVKRTGEKVFLECVQDMDHENMFWYRQDPGLGLRLIYFSYDVKMKEKGDIPEGYSVSREKKERFSLILESASTNQTSMYLCASKEQGPYNQPQHFGDGTRLSIL.

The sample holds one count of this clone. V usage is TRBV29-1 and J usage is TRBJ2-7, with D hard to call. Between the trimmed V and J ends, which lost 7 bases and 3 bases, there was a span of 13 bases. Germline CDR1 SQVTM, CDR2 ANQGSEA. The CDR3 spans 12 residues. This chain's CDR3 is CSASSSDYEQYF. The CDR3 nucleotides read TGCAGCGCATCGAGCTCCGACTACGAGCAGTACTTC.

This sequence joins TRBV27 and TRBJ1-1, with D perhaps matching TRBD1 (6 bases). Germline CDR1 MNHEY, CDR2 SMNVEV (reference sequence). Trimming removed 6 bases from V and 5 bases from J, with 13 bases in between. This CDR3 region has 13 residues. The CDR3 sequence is CASRLRGGTEAFF. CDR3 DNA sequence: TGTGCCAGCAGGCTCAGGGGAGGGACTGAAGCTTTCTTT.

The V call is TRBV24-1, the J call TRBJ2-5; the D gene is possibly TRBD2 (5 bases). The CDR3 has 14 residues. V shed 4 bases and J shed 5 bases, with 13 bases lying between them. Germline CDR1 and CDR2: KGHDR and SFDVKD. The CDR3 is CATSETRPGETQYF. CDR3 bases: TGTGCCACCAGTGAGACCCGCCCGGGGGAGACCCAGTACTTC.

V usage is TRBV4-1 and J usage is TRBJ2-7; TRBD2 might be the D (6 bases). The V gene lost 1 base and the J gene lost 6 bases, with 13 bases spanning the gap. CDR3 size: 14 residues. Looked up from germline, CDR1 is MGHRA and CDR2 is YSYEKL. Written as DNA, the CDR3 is TGCGCCAGCAGCCAAGTCGGGAGCTTCCGCGAGCAGTACTTC. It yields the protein CASSQVGSFREQYF.

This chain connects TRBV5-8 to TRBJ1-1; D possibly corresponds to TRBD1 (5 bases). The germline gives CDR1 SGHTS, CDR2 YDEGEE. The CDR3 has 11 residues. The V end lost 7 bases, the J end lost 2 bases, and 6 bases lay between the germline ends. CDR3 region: CASRTNTEAFF. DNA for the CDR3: TGTGCCAGCCGGACAAACACTGAAGCTTTCTTT.